This TCR beta chain was obtained from a study of Tregs in tolerant kidney transplant recipients. This clone came up once. Its antigen remains unknown. This CDR3 comprises 17 residues. V gave up 7 bases and J gave up 1 base, with 17 bases separating them. Germline V gene lookup returns CDR1 LNHDA and CDR2 SQIVND (reference sequence). Measured with immunoSEQ multiplex PCR; TCRdb has only the in-frame clones, and not every one. Among 120,000 or so clones listed, 92% were seen once. General study results and limits: Findings come from small patient numbers and require larger validation. Biological reproducibility was not directly addressed, but technical replication error appeared minimal. Expanding Tregs on activated donor B cells appeared to best identify donor-specific TCRbeta clones.

This chain joins TRBV19 and TRBJ2-6, with D maybe TRBD1 (6 bases). The receptor was derived from a human donor in good health. Sequencing input: CD4+ T cells from blood. CDR3: CASNPGQVGSGANVLTF. The CDR3 DNA sequence: TGTGCCAGTAACCCGGGACAAGTTGGGTCTGGGGCCAACGTCCTGACTTTC.